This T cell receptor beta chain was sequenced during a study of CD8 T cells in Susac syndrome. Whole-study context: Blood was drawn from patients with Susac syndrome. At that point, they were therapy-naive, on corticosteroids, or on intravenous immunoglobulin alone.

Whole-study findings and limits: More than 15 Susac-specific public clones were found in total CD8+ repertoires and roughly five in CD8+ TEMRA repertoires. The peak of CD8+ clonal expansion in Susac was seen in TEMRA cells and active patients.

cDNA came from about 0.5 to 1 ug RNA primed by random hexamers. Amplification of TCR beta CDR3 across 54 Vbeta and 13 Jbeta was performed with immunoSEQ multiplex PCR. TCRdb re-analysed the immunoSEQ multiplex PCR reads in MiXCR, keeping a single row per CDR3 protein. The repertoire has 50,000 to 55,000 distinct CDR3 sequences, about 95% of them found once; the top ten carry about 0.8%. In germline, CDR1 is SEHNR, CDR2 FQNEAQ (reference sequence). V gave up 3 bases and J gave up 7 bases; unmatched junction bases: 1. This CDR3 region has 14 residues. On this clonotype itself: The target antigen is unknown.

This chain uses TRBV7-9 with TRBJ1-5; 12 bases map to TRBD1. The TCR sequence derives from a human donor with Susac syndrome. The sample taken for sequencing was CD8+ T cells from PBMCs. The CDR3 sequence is CASSLGQGAQPQHF. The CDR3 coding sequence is TGTGCCAGCAGCTTGGGACAGGGGGCGCAGCCCCAGCATTTT.